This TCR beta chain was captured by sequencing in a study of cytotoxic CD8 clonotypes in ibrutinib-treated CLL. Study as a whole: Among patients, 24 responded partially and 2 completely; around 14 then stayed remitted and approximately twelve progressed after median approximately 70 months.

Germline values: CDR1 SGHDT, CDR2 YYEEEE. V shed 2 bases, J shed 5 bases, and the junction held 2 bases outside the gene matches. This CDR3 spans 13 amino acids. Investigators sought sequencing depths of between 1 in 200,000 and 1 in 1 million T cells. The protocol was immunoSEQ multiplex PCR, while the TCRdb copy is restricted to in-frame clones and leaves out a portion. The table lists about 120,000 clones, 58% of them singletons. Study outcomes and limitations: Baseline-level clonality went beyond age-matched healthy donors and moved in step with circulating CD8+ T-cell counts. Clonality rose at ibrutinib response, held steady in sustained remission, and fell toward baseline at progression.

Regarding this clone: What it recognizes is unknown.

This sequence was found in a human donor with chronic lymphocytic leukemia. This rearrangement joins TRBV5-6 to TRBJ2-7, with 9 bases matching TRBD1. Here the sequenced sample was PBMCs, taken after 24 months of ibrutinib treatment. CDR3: CASSLTGGDEQYF. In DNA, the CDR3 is TGTGCCAGCAGCTTAACAGGGGGCGACGAGCAGTACTTC.